These 5 T cell receptor beta chains were all obtained from the same sample, sequenced in a study of CD8+CD57+ T cells in acquired aplastic anemia. Template material for TCR beta VDJ and CDR3 profiling consisted of genomic DNA. One entry per CDR3 protein, called by TCRdb with MiXCR from the reads. Among more than 100,000 distinct CDR3 sequences listed, 35% to 50% were seen once. Sequencing was carried out using sorted CD4+, CD8+, or CD8+CD57+ T cells (not recorded which) from PBMCs. The source is a human donor in good health, serving as a control.

The gene calls are TRBV19 and TRBJ1-6; no firm D call. Germline CDR1 is LNHDA and CDR2 is SQIVND (reference sequence). Trimming took 3 bases from V and 1 from J, leaving 13 bases between them. The CDR3 extends over 17 amino acids. The CDR3 coding sequence is TGTGCCAGTAGTATGCCCCTTCGGGGATCCTATAATTCACCCCTCCACTTT. Its translation: CASSMPLRGSYNSPLHF.

This clonotype was seen at least ten times. The chain is built from TRBV5-4 and TRBJ1-2; no clear D. The germline CDR1 and CDR2 sequences are SGHNT and YYREEE (reference sequence). The V and J ends lost 8 bases and 2 bases respectively, with 10 bases between them. CDR3 size: 12 residues. CDR3 protein: CASRTENYGYTF. The CDR3 DNA reads TGTGCCAGTCGGACGGAGAACTATGGCTACACCTTC.

The rearrangement uses TRBV2 and TRBJ1-1; TRBD1 might be the D (6 bases). This CDR3 is built from 14 residues. V lost 5 bases and J 0 bases, leaving 10 bases between the germline ends. CDR1 and CDR2 (germline): SNHLY, FYNNEI. The CDR3 DNA follows: TGTGCCAGCAGTTCGGGGGACATGAACACTGAAGCTTTCTTT. As protein: CASSSGDMNTEAFF.

This clonotype appeared many times. This chain joins TRBV7-8 and TRBJ2-1, with 9 bases identical to TRBD1. Germline V gene lookup returns CDR1 SGHVS and CDR2 FQNEAQ. The CDR3 contains 13 residues. J lost 7 bases, V lost 5 bases, and 3 bases had no gene match. This CDR3 reads CASSTGTGNEQFF. DNA for the CDR3: TGTGCCAGCAGCACCGGGACAGGGAATGAGCAGTTCTTC.

This sequence joins TRBV2 and TRBJ1-5; D call uncertain. The CDR3 contains 13 residues. Germline CDR1 is SNHLY and CDR2 is FYNNEI. V was cut by 1 base and J by 10 bases, with 11 bases left in between. The DNA for the CDR3 is TGTGCCAGCAGTGAAGGCCCCCCCAGCCCCCAGCATTTT. Translating gives CASSEGPPSPQHF.